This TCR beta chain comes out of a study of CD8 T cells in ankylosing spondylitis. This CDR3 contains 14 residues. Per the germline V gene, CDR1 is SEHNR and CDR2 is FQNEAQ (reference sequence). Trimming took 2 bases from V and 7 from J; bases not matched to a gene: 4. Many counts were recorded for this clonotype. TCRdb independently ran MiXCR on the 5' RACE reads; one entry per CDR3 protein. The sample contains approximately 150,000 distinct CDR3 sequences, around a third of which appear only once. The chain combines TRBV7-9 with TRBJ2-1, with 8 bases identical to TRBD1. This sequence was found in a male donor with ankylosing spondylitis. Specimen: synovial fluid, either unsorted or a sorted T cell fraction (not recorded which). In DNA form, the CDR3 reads TGTGCCAGCAGCTTACGGACAGGGACTAATGAGCAGTTCTTC. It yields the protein CASSLRTGTNEQFF.